This TCR beta chain was identified during a study of response to subunit inactivated influenza vaccine. Study-wide results and caveats: That few new T cells are recruited by each seasonal influenza vaccination was the authors' suggestion.

The trim removed 2 bases at V and 6 bases at J, leaving 9 bases unmatched. Germline V CDR1 and CDR2: SGHRS, YFSETQ. CDR3 length: 16 amino acids. This clonotype was counted between two and nine times. As yet, its antigen is unknown. MiXCR, applied by TCRdb to the RT-PCR reads, yields one record per CDR3 protein. The profile shows about 520,000 distinct CDR3 sequences, roughly 23% of them singletons. This receptor was obtained from a man aged 45-60 years who received an inactivated influenza vaccine. The sample was CD4+ T cells sorted from PBMCs, taken less than 6 days after vaccination. The chain uses TRBV5-1 and TRBJ1-1; 11 bases are shared with TRBD1. The CDR3 nucleotides read TGCGCCAGCAGCTTCGGAAGGACAGGGGGCGATTCTGAAGCTTTCTTT. Translated: CASSFGRTGGDSEAFF.